Following are 8 T cell receptor beta chains from one sample sequenced in a study of shared clonotypes between healthy human individuals. Some clones are missing from TCRdb's copy, which holds only in-frame ones; the method was immunoSEQ multiplex PCR. The sample includes 900,000 to 1,200,000 clones, about four fifths of them seen just once. Sequencing was performed on memory CD4+ T cells from PBMCs. As to subset: CD45RA-negative fraction. Receptors originate from a man between 18 and 29 years old in good health. Some clones in this sample may be carry-over from other donors' samples.

A note on this clone: A single base is all that separates this from a far larger clone, so a read error is likely. The chain combines TRBV6-5 with TRBJ2-7, with D perhaps TRBD1 (5 bases). The germline V gene encodes CDR1 MNHEY and CDR2 SVGAGI. Between the trimmed V and J ends, which lost 5 bases and 0 bases, there was a span of 8 bases. This CDR3 is 13 amino acids long. CDR3 in amino acids: CASSAGFSYEQYF. CDR3 DNA sequence: TGTGCCAGCAGTGCAGGGTTCTCCTACGAGCAGTACTTC.

This rearrangement joins TRBV9 to TRBJ1-3, with TRBD1 matching over 9 bases. CDR3 length equals 19 residues. Trimming cost V 4 bases and J 0 bases; bases outside gene matches: 14. CDR1 SGDLS and CDR2 YYNGEE come from the germline V gene. The CDR3 reads CASSHRITGGSFSGNTIYF. The CDR3 bases are TGTGCCAGCAGCCACCGAATAACAGGGGGCTCATTCTCTGGAAACACCATATATTTT.

This clone was observed a handful of times. The chain employs TRBV5-1 and TRBJ1-2, with TRBD1 matching over 7 bases. The V and J ends lost 6 bases and 4 bases, in that order; junction bases with no gene match: 9. The CDR3 has 14 amino acids. CDR1 SGHRS and CDR2 YFSETQ come from the germline V gene. The CDR3 sequence is CASKKLQGIYGYTF. The CDR3 DNA is TGCGCCAGCAAAAAGTTACAGGGGATCTATGGCTACACCTTC.

On this clone: Other nucleotide sequences in the sample specify the same CDR3. The CDR3 spells CASSQGQGGYNEQFF. As DNA, the CDR3 is TGTGCCAGCAGCCAGGGACAGGGAGGGTACAATGAGCAGTTCTTC. The chain employs TRBV7-9 and TRBJ2-1, with 9 bases that match TRBD1. Trimming removed 5 bases from V and 4 bases from J; junction bases left unmatched: 6. The CDR3 is 15 amino acids. CDR1 is SEHNR, CDR2 FQNEAQ, per germline (reference sequence). Variable domain in full (rest from reference TRBV7-9 and TRBJ2-1): DTGVSQNPRHKITKRGQNVTFRCDPISEHNRLYWYRQTLGQGPEFLTYFQNEAQLEKSRLLSDRFSAERPKGSFSTLEIQRTEQGDSAMYLCASSQGQGGYNEQFFGPGTRLTVL.

Concerning this clone itself: Distinct nucleotide sequences in the sample also encode this CDR3. The V and J genes are TRBV18 and TRBJ1-1; the match to TRBD1 covers 8 bases. The V segment lost 3 bases and the J segment 5 bases; nucleotides outside the gene matches: 5. Germline V lookup: CDR1 KGHSH, CDR2 LQKENI. The CDR3 spans 14 residues. The CDR3 coding sequence is TGTGCCAGCTCACCCGGACAGGGAGAAACTGAAGCTTTCTTT. Translated: CASSPGQGETEAFF. The full variable domain, its missing parts supplied by reference TRBV18 and TRBJ1-1, is NAGVMQNPRHLVRRRGQEARLRCSPMKGHSHVYWYRQLPEEGLKFMVYLQKENIIDESGMPKERFSAEFPKEGPSILRIQQVVRGDSAAYFCASSPGQGETEAFFGQGTRLTVV.

DNA for the CDR3: TGTGCCAGCAGTGCTTACAGGGGTTCCTACAATGAGCAGTTCTTC. It encodes CASSAYRGSYNEQFF. V is TRBV25-1 and J is TRBJ2-1, with 7 bases lining up with TRBD1. V was pared by 4 bases and J by 1 base, with 4 bases of the junction left unmatched. This CDR3 has 15 amino acids. Per germline, CDR1 MGHDK and CDR2 SYGVNS.

The rearrangement uses TRBV7-9 and TRBJ1-6, with 8 bases identical to TRBD1. Germline V gene data show CDR1 as SEHNR and CDR2 as FQNEAQ (reference sequence). V shed 10 bases, J shed 9 bases, and the junction held 5 bases outside the gene matches. The CDR3 is made up of 12 amino acids. CDR3 sequence reads: CAIDRGSSPLHF. CDR3 bases: TGTGCCATCGACAGGGGATCTTCACCCCTCCACTTT.

Note on this clone: Other nucleotide sequences in the sample specify the same CDR3. This sequence joins TRBV18 and TRBJ2-7; perhaps TRBD1 as D (6 bases). This CDR3 spans 13 amino acids. V lost 3 bases and J 3 bases, leaving 9 bases between the germline ends. Germline CDR1 reads KGHSH; CDR2 reads LQKENI. As DNA, the CDR3 is TGTGCCAGCTCACCGGGGGCCCGCTACGAGCAGTACTTC. Encoded protein: CASSPGARYEQYF. Full variable domain (outside the CDR3, taken from reference TRBV18 and TRBJ2-7): NAGVMQNPRHLVRRRGQEARLRCSPMKGHSHVYWYRQLPEEGLKFMVYLQKENIIDESGMPKERFSAEFPKEGPSILRIQQVVRGDSAAYFCASSPGARYEQYFGPGTRLTVT.